The 32 T cell receptor beta chains below were found in one sample sequenced in a study of metastatic and nonmetastatic thyroid tumors. TCRdb re-clonotyped the PCR reads through MiXCR. The table records nearly 15,000 clones, about 21% of them present only once. Treatment of any kind had been given to no patient before thyroid surgery. The sample comprised blood. The receptors stem from a female donor with papillary thyroid cancer or a benign thyroid nodule (not recorded which). Some clones in this sample may be carry-over from other donors' samples.

This clone showed up many times. A much larger clone differs by one base, so this may be a read error. This sample also contains other DNA sequences that code for the same CDR3. The V and J genes are TRBV20-1 and TRBJ2-7; D gene uncertain. CDR3 length: 13 residues. V lost 0 bases and J 4 bases, leaving 10 bases between the germline ends. Germline CDR1 DFQATT, CDR2 SNEGSKA (reference sequence). The CDR3 protein is CSARDFSRYEQYF. CDR3 DNA: TGCAGTGCTAGAGACTTTAGCCGGTACGAGCAGTACTTC.

This clone was seen at least ten times. The chain employs TRBV5-1 and TRBJ2-3; no clear D gene. V dropped 4 bases and J dropped 2 bases, with 8 bases sitting between them. In germline, CDR1 is SGHRS, CDR2 YFSETQ. This CDR3 is 13 amino acids long. The CDR3 DNA follows: TGCGCCAGCAGCGCGGCCGTCACAGATACGCAGTATTTT. Encoded protein: CASSAAVTDTQYF.

This clone was recorded many times. This chain connects TRBV7-3 to TRBJ2-3; D ambiguous. This CDR3 region has 11 residues. V shed 5 bases and J shed 3 bases, with 3 bases lying between them. Germline V lookup: CDR1 SGHTA, CDR2 FQGTGA. In nucleotides, the CDR3 is TGTGCCAGCAGCCATACAGATACGCAGTATTTT. Encoded protein: CASSHTDTQYF.

In its sample, this clone ranks as medium-sized. This chain uses TRBV28 with TRBJ1-5; TRBD1 might be the D (5 bases). The CDR3 loop spans 14 amino acids. Germline V CDR1 and CDR2: MDHEN, SYDVKM. V lost 6 bases and J lost 7, with 16 bases in between. CDR3 sequence (DNA): TGTGCCAGCAGGCCGTCCCAGGGCGGGCAGCCCCAGCATTTT. It yields the protein CASRPSQGGQPQHF.

The rearrangement joins TRBV4-2 to TRBJ1-4, with 8 bases that match TRBD1. CDR3 length: 17 residues. V trimming: 4 bases; J trimming: 2 bases; junction bases outside the gene matches: 9. Germline CDR1 is LGHNA and CDR2 is YNFKEQ. The CDR3 sequence is CASSRTGGVPTNEKLFF. The CDR3 DNA reads as TGTGCCAGCAGCCGCACAGGGGGGGTACCGACTAATGAAAAACTGTTTTTT.

This clone was seen many times. V gene TRBV5-1 combines with J gene TRBJ1-3; D might be TRBD1 (5 bases). Trimming removed 0 bases from V and 0 bases from J, with 10 bases in between. Germline V gene sequence: CDR1 SGHRS, CDR2 YFSETQ. There are 16 residues in the CDR3. The CDR3 here is CASSLAPGVSGNTIYF. The CDR3 DNA sequence: TGCGCCAGCAGCTTGGCGCCGGGGGTCTCTGGAAACACCATATATTTT.

By share of the sample, this clone is medium-sized (0.01 to 0.1%). DNA of the CDR3: TGTGCCAGCAGTGATGGGGGGGAAGATACGCAGTATTTT. It codes for CASSDGGEDTQYF. This sequence joins TRBV6-1 and TRBJ2-3; TRBD2 matches at 7 bases. Germline CDR1 MNHNS, CDR2 SASEGT. The V gene end was trimmed by 3 bases and the J gene end by 5 bases; junction bases not matched to a gene: 2. The CDR3 has 13 residues.

This clone was seen ten or more times. This chain connects TRBV9 to TRBJ2-2, with 9 bases aligning to TRBD1. Losses at the gene ends were 4 bases for V and 3 bases for J; bases not matched to a gene: 10. Germline CDR1 SGDLS, CDR2 YYNGEE. CDR3 length equals 17 residues. The CDR3 here is CASSSSGQGGHTGELFF. CDR3 bases: TGTGCCAGCAGCTCCTCGGGACAGGGCGGACACACCGGGGAGCTGTTTTTT.

This clone was counted at least ten times. V usage is TRBV7-9 and J usage is TRBJ2-7; perhaps TRBD2 as D (6 bases). The CDR3 spans 15 residues. Germline V CDR1 and CDR2: SEHNR, FQNEAQ (reference sequence). V was pared by 3 bases and J by 3 bases, with 15 bases between. In nucleotides, the CDR3 is TGTGCCAGCAGCTTTCCTCGGGGGATCGGCTACGAGCAGTACTTC. Its protein product is CASSFPRGIGYEQYF.

This chain connects TRBV6-4 to TRBJ2-1; TRBD1 is a possible D gene (5 bases). This CDR3 contains 13 residues. CDR1 and CDR2 from the germline V gene are MRHNA and SNTAGT. The V and J ends lost 3 bases and 14 bases respectively, with 17 bases between them. The CDR3, as DNA: TGTGCCAGCAGTGAGGGGCAGGCTGCGATGAAGTTCTTC. Amino acids: CASSEGQAAMKFF.

The sample holds many counts of this clone. The chain links TRBV5-1 to TRBJ2-5, with 7 bases that match TRBD2. Germline loops: CDR1 SGHRS, CDR2 YFSETQ. The CDR3 totals 15 residues. V shed 0 bases, J shed 1 base, and the junction held 3 bases outside the gene matches. CDR3 bases: TGCGCCAGCAGCTTGGGAGCGGGAATCCAAGAGACCCAGTACTTC. Amino acids: CASSLGAGIQETQYF.

This clone occurred many times. This chain joins TRBV18 and TRBJ2-5; D is uncertain. This CDR3 is 16 amino acids long. Trimming took off 4 bases at V and 5 bases at J, with 20 bases between the two ends. Germline V gene lookup returns CDR1 KGHSH and CDR2 LQKENI. CDR3 coding DNA: TGTGCCAGCTCACGAGGTGGGCTAGAAGAGTTGGAGACCCAGTACTTC. Protein: CASSRGGLEELETQYF.

This sequence joins TRBV5-1 and TRBJ1-1; D uncertain. The CDR3 covers 15 residues. In germline, CDR1 is SGHRS, CDR2 YFSETQ. The V end was cut by 4 bases, the J end by 3 bases, with 16 bases between. The CDR3 DNA sequence: TGCGCCAGCAGCCCGATGTATATGTACTACACTGAAGCTTTCTTT. Translation: CASSPMYMYYTEAFF.

This clone appeared a few times. Other DNA sequences in this specimen translate into the identical CDR3. The rearrangement joins TRBV15 to TRBJ2-1; no firm D call. Germline V gene lookup returns CDR1 LNHNV and CDR2 YYDKDF (reference sequence). This CDR3 has 13 residues. The CDR3 DNA reads as TGTGCAACAAGCAGTTCTAACTACAATGAGCAGTTCTTC. It translates to CATSSSNYNEQFF.

J is TRBJ2-5 and V is TRBV15; TRBD2 matches at 8 bases. V was pared by 5 bases and J by 5 bases, with 16 bases of the junction left unmatched. This CDR3 has 17 residues. Germline lookup yields CDR1 LNHNV and CDR2 YYDKDF (reference sequence). The CDR3 DNA reads TGTGCCACCAGCGGTGATATACTAGCGGTAGTCCTTGAGACCCAGTACTTC. Translation gives CATSGDILAVVLETQYF.

This clone was seen ten or more times. The CDR3 is CASSLSPPGQAYSYEQYF. The CDR3 nucleotides are TGTGCCAGCAGCTTATCCCCACCGGGACAGGCATACTCCTACGAGCAGTACTTC. The chain links TRBV11-1 to TRBJ2-7; TRBD1 matches at 8 bases. Germline V gene lookup returns CDR1 SGHAT and CDR2 FQDESV (reference sequence). The length of the CDR3 is 18 residues. With V trimmed by 2 bases and J by 0 bases, 12 bases remained unmatched.

A remark on this clone: This sequence may be a read error, since a much larger clone differs from it by one base. The V and J genes are TRBV4-2 and TRBJ2-1, with D maybe TRBD1 (9 bases). This CDR3 region has 15 residues. The germline CDR1 and CDR2 sequences are LGHNA and YNFKEQ. The DNA for the CDR3 is TGTGTCAGCAGCCCGGGGGGGACAGGGAGCAATGAGCAGTTCTTC. Amino acids: CVSSPGGTGSNEQFF.

This rearrangement joins TRBV6-1 to TRBJ1-1; no clear D. CDR3 size: 15 residues. V gave up 5 bases and J gave up 10 bases, with 23 bases separating them. Germline values: CDR1 MNHNS, CDR2 SASEGT. This CDR3 is CASSRSGSVNLLAFF. Here the CDR3 DNA reads TGTGCCAGCAGTAGATCGGGGTCAGTGAACCTTCTAGCTTTCTTT.

Relative to its sample, this clone is medium-sized. V is TRBV12-3 or TRBV12-4 and J is TRBJ2-1; D is possibly TRBD2 (5 bases). This CDR3 comprises 14 residues. Trimming stripped 2 bases from V and 15 bases from J, with 20 bases between. The CDR3 here is CASSLTVSLAGRFF. The CDR3 DNA is TGTGCCAGCAGTTTAACGGTTTCGTTGGCGGGTCGGTTCTTC.

This clone was recorded at least ten times. The V gene is TRBV11-2, the J gene TRBJ1-1; perhaps TRBD1 as D (6 bases). CDR3 length: 14 amino acids. The ends were cut back, 6 bases at V and 6 bases at J, with 17 bases in the middle. CDR1 is SGHAT, CDR2 FQNNGV, per germline. The CDR3 region is CASSFQRTVAEAFF. The DNA for the CDR3 is TGTGCCAGCAGTTTCCAAAGGACAGTTGCTGAAGCTTTCTTT.

This clone was counted ten times or more. This chain links TRBV18 with TRBJ2-3, with D unresolved. CDR3 length: 12 residues. Looked up from germline, CDR1 is KGHSH and CDR2 is LQKENI. V was trimmed by 3 bases and J by 5 bases, leaving 6 bases between them. The CDR3 coding sequence is TGTGCCAGCTCACCGACCTTAGATACGCAGTATTTT. Its protein is CASSPTLDTQYF. The complete variable domain, with remaining parts taken from reference TRBV18 and TRBJ2-3, reads NAGVMQNPRHLVRRRGQEARLRCSPMKGHSHVYWYRQLPEEGLKFMVYLQKENIIDESGMPKERFSAEFPKEGPSILRIQQVVRGDSAAYFCASSPTLDTQYFGPGTRLTVL.

In this sample, this clone turned up a few times. This chain connects TRBV7-3 to TRBJ2-7; D gene uncertain. The CDR3 has 11 amino acids. The germline V and J ends were trimmed by 1 base and 4 bases, with 2 bases remaining between them. Germline CDR1 SGHTA, CDR2 FQGTGA. In DNA, the CDR3 is TGTGCCAGCAGCTTAAAATACGAGCAGTACTTC. Protein sequence: CASSLKYEQYF.

This rearrangement joins TRBV30 to TRBJ1-6; maybe TRBD1 (6 bases). CDR1 GTSNPN and CDR2 SVGIG come from the germline V gene (reference sequence). This CDR3 comprises 14 residues. Trimming cost V 7 bases and J 8 bases, with 18 bases left between them. The CDR3 protein is CASRGVRDDSPLHF. The CDR3 DNA reads as TGTGCCTCGAGGGGGGTAAGGGATGATTCACCCCTCCACTTT.

This clone was detected ten times or more. This chain links TRBV10-1 with TRBJ2-3; D might be TRBD1 (6 bases). There are 14 residues in the CDR3. From germline, CDR1 is WNHNN and CDR2 SYGVQD (reference sequence). V dropped 0 bases and J dropped 9 bases, with 13 bases sitting between them. The CDR3 loop is CASSESTIRGTQYF. The CDR3 bases are TGCGCCAGCAGTGAGTCTACGATCAGGGGAACGCAGTATTTT.

This clone was counted ten times or more. With a much larger clone just one base away, this may be a read error. The chain combines TRBV10-1 with TRBJ2-1, with D possibly TRBD1 on 6 matching bases. The CDR3 extends over 9 amino acids. Germline assignment: CDR1 WNHNN and CDR2 SYGVQD (reference sequence). The CDR3 DNA reads as TGCGCCAACCGGGACAAACAATCCTTC. It yields the protein CANRDKQSF.

By sample share, this clone is medium-sized. The chain has TRBV25-1 and TRBJ2-7; 7 nucleotides agree with TRBD1. CDR3 size: 14 residues. With V trimmed by 2 bases and J by 3 bases, 4 bases remained unmatched. Per the germline V gene, CDR1 is MGHDK and CDR2 is SYGVNS. This chain's CDR3 is CASSETTGHYEQYF. CDR3 bases: TGTGCCAGCAGTGAAACGACAGGGCACTACGAGCAGTACTTC.

This clone is categorized as medium-sized (0.01 to 0.1%). This rearrangement joins TRBV5-1 to TRBJ2-7, with D hard to call. This CDR3 contains 13 residues. The V gene lost 0 bases and the J gene lost 3 bases, with 7 bases spanning the gap. The germline CDR1 and CDR2 sequences are SGHRS and YFSETQ. The CDR3 loop reads CASSLGSNYEQYF. In DNA, the CDR3 is TGCGCCAGCAGCTTGGGCAGCAACTACGAGCAGTACTTC.

This clone is categorized as medium-sized. V gene TRBV6-1 combines with J gene TRBJ1-1; weak D call: TRBD1 (6 bases). Trimming removed 3 bases at V and 6 bases at J, with 17 bases between. Germline V gene lookup returns CDR1 MNHNS and CDR2 SASEGT. The CDR3 is 15 residues long. The CDR3 reads CASSDRAGVVAEAFF. CDR3 sequence (DNA): TGTGCCAGCAGTGATAGGGCAGGGGTGGTCGCTGAAGCTTTCTTT.

Judged by abundance, this clone is medium-sized. The CDR3 bases are TGCGCCAGGCCGGGACCACCCACCGGGGAGCTGTTTTTT. Amino acid sequence: CARPGPPTGELFF. This chain uses TRBV5-1 with TRBJ2-2; D might be TRBD1 or TRBD2, each matching 5 bases. The V gene lost 8 bases and the J gene lost 4 bases, with 12 bases spanning the gap. Germline V gives CDR1 SGHRS, CDR2 YFSETQ. This CDR3 is 13 amino acids long.

About this clone itself: Relative to the germline gene, one junction end is altered; a read error may explain this. Other DNA sequences within the sample encode an identical CDR3. CDR3 loop: CATRGQNTDTQYF. In DNA, the CDR3 is TGTGCCACCAGGGGTCAGAACACAGATACACAGTATTTT. The J gene is TRBJ2-3, the V gene TRBV24-1, with no clear D. Germline V gene data show CDR1 as KGHDR and CDR2 as SFDVKD. The CDR3 is 13 residues long.

This clone was recorded many times. The CDR3 here is CASSWPGKETQYF. CDR3 nucleotide sequence: TGTGCCAGCAGCTGGCCGGGAAAAGAGACCCAGTACTTC. The chain couples TRBV5-5 to TRBJ2-5, with D tentatively TRBD2 (5 bases). V lost 3 bases to trimming and J lost 3 bases, with 9 bases between them. Germline V gene lookup returns CDR1 SGHKS and CDR2 YYEKEE (reference sequence). The CDR3 runs to 13 residues.

Regarding this clone: At one end the junction does not follow the germline gene, possibly because of a read error. The genes are TRBV12-3 or TRBV12-4 and TRBJ1-5, with D maybe TRBD1 (5 bases). The CDR3 spans 13 residues. The CDR3 region is CASIRGSNQPQHF. DNA of the CDR3: TGTGCCAGCATAAGGGGTAGCAATCAACCCCAGCATTTT.